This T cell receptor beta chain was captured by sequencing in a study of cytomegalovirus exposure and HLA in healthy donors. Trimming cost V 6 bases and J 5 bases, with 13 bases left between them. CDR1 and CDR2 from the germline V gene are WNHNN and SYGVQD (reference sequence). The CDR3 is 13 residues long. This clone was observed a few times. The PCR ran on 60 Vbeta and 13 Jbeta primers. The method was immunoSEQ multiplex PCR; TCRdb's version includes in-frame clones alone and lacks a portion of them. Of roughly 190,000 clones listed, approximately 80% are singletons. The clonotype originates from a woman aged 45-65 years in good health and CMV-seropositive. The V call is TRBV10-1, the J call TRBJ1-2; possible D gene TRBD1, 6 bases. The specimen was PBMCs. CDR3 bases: TGCGCCAGCAGCCCAGACAGGCGGTATGGCTACACCTTC. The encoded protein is CASSPDRRYGYTF.